This paragraph reports one T cell receptor beta chain. The antigen is not known. This entry is derived from a study of cytomegalovirus exposure and HLA in healthy donors. Overall study: The 120 or so validation repertoires, a later analysis reported, used the same platform as the roughly 610 first-cohort repertoires. Study conclusions and caveats: Generally TCR sequences proved uncommon, though certain public TCRs appeared in numerous donors. Listed as cytomegalovirus-associated were 150 to 200 TCR beta chains.

V lost 11 bases, J lost 4 bases, and 6 bases lay in between. The CDR3 sequence is 10 residues long. Using immunoSEQ multiplex PCR, the repertoire was profiled, and TCRdb retains in-frame clones only, with some absent. The sample yields roughly 330,000 clones, roughly 90% seen once. The donors were part of the validation cohort of 100 to 150 subjects. That cohort was separate from the first cohort, which comprised about 730 subjects. Sequenced material: PBMCs. V usage is TRBV23-1 and J usage is TRBJ1-5, with a possible D match to TRBD1 (5 bases). TRBV23-1 is an open reading frame whose function is uncertain. The TCR originated in a woman in her twenties or thirties in good health and CMV-seropositive. CDR3 nucleotides: TGCGCCGGGGGAAATCAGCCCCAGCATTTT. Translation: CAGGNQPQHF.